Listed below are T cell receptor beta chains from one sample, sequenced in a study of vaccination and CD4 T cells after COVID-19. Their antigens are not known. From the PCR reads, TCRdb called clonotypes with MiXCR, one entry per CDR3 protein. The sample lists about 19,000 distinct CDR3 sequences; more than 20% were seen once. The sample consisted of cultured CD4+ T cells from blood. These receptors were collected from a human donor with COVID-19. Each CDR3 is given without its conserved first and last residue. Clone sizes are given selectively: once, few, many, or a class where the clone is expanded.

ASSFLWTANTGELF | TRBJ2-2 | - | TRBV7-2 | 14
ASSGGYSNQPQH | TRBJ1-5 | - | TRBV27 | 12
ASSSLAGGLYEQY | TRBJ2-7 | - | TRBV11-3 | 13
ASSSQGLSNYGYT | TRBJ1-2 | - | TRBV11-1 | 13
AISRDSNYGYT | TRBJ1-2 | few | TRBV10-3 | 11
ASSQGHITQSAEAF | TRBJ1-1 | few | TRBV5-4 | 14
SAGHPTTEAF | TRBJ1-1 | few | TRBV20-1 | 10
ASSHQGDAYEQY | - | - | TRBV5-1 | 12
ASSLQGNSPLH | TRBJ1-6 | - | TRBV5-1 | 11
ASSPRGGRTGELF | TRBJ2-2 | - | TRBV7-3 | 13
ASSPSGGSYEQY | TRBJ2-7 | medium-sized | TRBV7-9 | 12